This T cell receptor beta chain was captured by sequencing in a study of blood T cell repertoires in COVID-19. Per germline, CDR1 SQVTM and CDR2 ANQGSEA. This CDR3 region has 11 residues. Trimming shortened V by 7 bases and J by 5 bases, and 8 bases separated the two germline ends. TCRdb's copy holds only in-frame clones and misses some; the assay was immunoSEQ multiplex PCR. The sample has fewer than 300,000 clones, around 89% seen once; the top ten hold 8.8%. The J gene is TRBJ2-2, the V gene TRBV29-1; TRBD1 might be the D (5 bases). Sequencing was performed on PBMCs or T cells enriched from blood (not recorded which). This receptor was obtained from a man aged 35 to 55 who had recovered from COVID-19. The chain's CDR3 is CSARTTGELFF. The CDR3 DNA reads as TGCAGCGCTAGGACAACCGGGGAGCTGTTTTTT.